The clone carrying this T cell receptor beta chain was detected only once. The sample is drawn from a study of blood T cell repertoires in COVID-19. V dropped 0 bases and J dropped 1 base, with 7 bases sitting between them. Germline V CDR1 and CDR2: LGHNA, YNFKEQ. This CDR3 region has 15 residues. Per the original data handling: Reference gene primer amplification in the assay estimated nucleated cell counts. This table comes from immunoSEQ multiplex PCR, and its TCRdb copy is limited to in-frame clones, with some not included. Clone size and the V and J calls come from that table; the DNA yielded D and trimming. In the table there are 40,000 to 65,000 clones, around four fifths of which are singletons.

The receptor was isolated from a human donor in a cohort sampled during active COVID-19. The rearrangement joins TRBV4-2 to TRBJ1-5; D not resolved. Material: peripheral blood. The CDR3 nucleotides read TGTGCCAGCAGCCAAGACCGGGTCAGCAATCAGCCCCAGCATTTT. Translated, it gives CASSQDRVSNQPQHF.